The 28 T cell receptor beta chains presented below share a single source sample, sequenced in a study of blood T cell repertoires in COVID-19 (dated by TCRdb to 2019 to 2021). Library prep was done by the immunoSEQ multiplex PCR assay. TCRdb stores this immuneACCESS table with in-frame sequences only. Part of the clones is absent; in the studies checked, under half of the shortfall reflects unresolved V genes, and no reason is known for the rest. Across this sample there are about 160,000 clones, with about 85% seen only once. Roughly 1% of the sample belongs to the ten largest clones. The specimen sequenced was peripheral blood. Every receptor here comes from a man in his forties with acute or convalescent COVID-19.

J is TRBJ1-4 and V is TRBV6-6; D gene unclear. This CDR3 has 14 amino acids. V lost 6 bases to trimming and J lost 2 bases, with 10 bases between them. Germline V gene data show CDR1 as MNHNY and CDR2 as SVGAGI (reference sequence). The CDR3 here is CASRLRETNEKLFF. CDR3 in DNA: TGTGCCAGCAGACTGAGAGAGACTAATGAAAAACTGTTTTTT.

The chain couples TRBV5-1 to TRBJ2-2; 9 bases agree with TRBD1. J lost 2 bases, V lost 4 bases, and 6 bases had no gene match. Germline-derived CDR1 and CDR2 are SGHRS and YFSETQ. The CDR3 sequence is 16 residues long. The CDR3, as DNA: TGCGCCAGCAGCGGGGACAGGGACTTAAACACCGGGGAGCTGTTTTTT. Translated: CASSGDRDLNTGELFF.

The chain links TRBV7-9 to TRBJ1-2, with 11 bases fitting TRBD1. V shed 8 bases, J shed 6 bases, and the junction held 14 bases outside the gene matches. CDR3 length equals 16 residues. The V gene's germline CDR1 is SEHNR and CDR2 FQNEAQ (reference sequence). The CDR3 DNA is TGTGCCAGCGGCGCCCTAAGGACAGGGGGCGGCCATGGCTACACCTTC. This encodes CASGALRTGGGHGYTF.

The chain couples TRBV7-2 to TRBJ1-2; 10 positions agree with TRBD1. J gave up 4 bases and V 4 bases, and 6 bases lay outside the gene matches. Germline V gives CDR1 SGHTA, CDR2 FQGNSA. The CDR3 has 15 amino acids. This chain's CDR3 is CASSSPDRGAYGYTF. The CDR3 nucleotides are TGTGCCAGCAGCTCCCCGGACAGGGGGGCCTATGGCTACACCTTC.

The chain joins TRBV2 to TRBJ2-5, with 10 bases aligning to TRBD2. Germline trimming cut 8 bases from V and 1 base from J; bases unmatched to any gene: 7. CDR1 and CDR2 from the germline V gene are SNHLY and FYNNEI. This CDR3 region has 15 residues. CDR3 amino acids: CASHGLAVLQETQYF. The DNA of the CDR3 is TGTGCCAGCCATGGACTAGCGGTTCTCCAAGAGACCCAGTACTTC.

The chain is built from TRBV19 and TRBJ2-2, with TRBD2 matching 8 bases. The J segment lost 7 bases and the V segment lost 6 bases, leaving 13 bases of the junction unmatched. Germline CDR1 and CDR2: LNHDA and SQIVND (reference sequence). The CDR3 consists of 16 residues. CDR3 region: CASRVGAGVVVGELFF. CDR3 nucleotide sequence: TGTGCCAGTAGGGTCGGAGCGGGGGTGGTTGTCGGGGAGCTGTTTTTT.

This clone was seen more than once but under ten times. The chain combines TRBV6-2 or TRBV6-3 with TRBJ1-1; the D gene is possibly TRBD1 (6 bases). Germline loops: CDR1 MNHEY, CDR2 SVGEGT. The CDR3 has 12 amino acids. V lost 5 bases and J 8 bases, leaving 12 bases between the germline ends. The CDR3 reads CASSRNRAEAFF. In DNA, the CDR3 is TGTGCCAGCAGTCGGAACAGGGCCGAAGCTTTCTTT.

V and J are TRBV18 and TRBJ1-3, with a weak D call TRBD1 (5 bases). V was cut by 3 bases and J by 0 bases, with 12 bases left in between. The CDR3 covers 16 residues. Germline lookup yields CDR1 KGHSH and CDR2 LQKENI. The CDR3 DNA follows: TGTGCCAGCTCACCCGCGGCAGACAGCTCTGGAAACACCATATATTTT. Translated: CASSPAADSSGNTIYF.

The chain carries TRBV4-3 and TRBJ1-2; 7 positions agree with TRBD1. Germline-derived CDR1 and CDR2 are LGHNA and YSLEER. J lost 7 bases, V lost 2 bases, and 4 bases had no gene match. CDR3 length: 13 residues. The CDR3 region is CASSQYRGGGYTF. CDR3 DNA: TGCGCCAGCAGCCAATACAGGGGAGGTGGCTACACCTTC.

V usage is TRBV18 and J usage is TRBJ1-2, with 9 bases that match TRBD1. The CDR3 is 14 amino acids. Unmatched junction bases numbered 5, after V lost 1 base and J lost 8 bases. CDR1 and CDR2 (germline): KGHSH, LQKENI. The DNA of the CDR3 is TGTGCCAGCTCACCACGGGACAGGGAAGGAGGCTACACCTTC. Translated, it gives CASSPRDREGGYTF.

This clone was observed a few times. The genes are TRBV9 and TRBJ2-1, with TRBD1 matching over 8 bases. Per germline, CDR1 SGDLS and CDR2 YYNGEE. The ends lost 5 bases at V and 3 bases at J; junction bases unmatched: 7. The CDR3 covers 15 residues. CDR3 coding DNA: TGTGCCAGCAGTCATACAGGGGGAGTCTACAATGAGCAGTTCTTC. Translation gives CASSHTGGVYNEQFF.

The chain carries TRBV11-3 and TRBJ2-3; 8 nucleotides line up with TRBD1. In germline, CDR1 is SGHNT, CDR2 YENEEA. V dropped 1 base and J dropped 1; count of bases not matched to a gene: 4. The CDR3 has 16 residues. The CDR3 loop reads CASSLGAGGGTDTQYF. The DNA of the CDR3 is TGTGCCAGCAGCTTAGGGGCAGGGGGCGGCACAGATACGCAGTATTTT. Filled out from reference TRBV11-3 and TRBJ2-3, the complete variable domain reads EAGVVQSPRYKIIEKKQPVAFWCNPISGHNTLYWYLQNLGQGPELLIRYENEEAVDDSQLPKDRFSAERLKGVDSTLKIQPAELGDSAVYLCASSLGAGGGTDTQYFGPGTRLTVL.

V and J are TRBV27 and TRBJ2-3, with 8 bases identical to TRBD1. The J segment lost 2 bases and the V segment lost 0 bases, leaving 7 bases of the junction unmatched. CDR3 length: 17 amino acids. Germline V gene data show CDR1 as MNHEY and CDR2 as SMNVEV (reference sequence). This CDR3 is CASSLSLPTGATDTQYF. The CDR3 nucleotides read TGTGCCAGCAGTTTATCCCTCCCGACAGGGGCCACAGATACGCAGTATTTT.

This chain links TRBV10-2 with TRBJ2-3; TRBD1 aligns across 7 bases. CDR1 and CDR2 from the germline V gene are WSHSY and SAAADI. J gave up 4 bases and V 2 bases, and 3 bases lay outside the gene matches. CDR3 size: 14 residues. CDR3 nucleotides: TGCGCCAGCAGTGAGCCGACAGGGTCAGATACGCAGTATTTT. Protein sequence: CASSEPTGSDTQYF.

This chain uses TRBV19 with TRBJ2-1; possible D gene TRBD2, 5 bases. This CDR3 comprises 16 residues. V lost 5 bases and J lost 8, with 22 bases in between. In germline, CDR1 is LNHDA, CDR2 SQIVND (reference sequence). CDR3 sequence reads: CASSPLTGVRLYEQFF. CDR3 coding DNA: TGTGCCAGTAGTCCGCTCACCGGGGTGCGGTTGTATGAGCAGTTCTTC.

This clone was seen only once. The chain uses TRBV7-9 and TRBJ2-3; D gene unclear. Germline CDR1 is SEHNR and CDR2 is FQNEAQ (reference sequence). The CDR3 totals 14 residues. V was cut by 1 base and J by 2 bases, with 7 bases left in between. In nucleotides, the CDR3 is TGTGCCAGCAGCTTAGGACTTTCCACAGATACGCAGTATTTT. This translates into CASSLGLSTDTQYF.

This clone showed up just a few times. This chain links TRBV5-6 with TRBJ1-2; TRBD1 matches 8 bases. The CDR3 extends over 14 amino acids. V was clipped by 4 bases and J by 5 bases; unmatched bases: 7. In germline, CDR1 is SGHDT, CDR2 YYEEEE. The CDR3 region is CASSPSGTGYGYTF. CDR3 DNA sequence: TGTGCCAGCAGCCCGTCAGGGACAGGTTATGGCTACACCTTC.

The CDR3 reads CASSSPGAPELKLFF. The CDR3, as DNA: TGTGCCAGCAGTTCCCCAGGGGCTCCCGAACTGAAACTGTTTTTT. This chain joins TRBV28 and TRBJ1-4; D possibly corresponds to TRBD1 (6 bases). V lost 4 bases and J lost 11, with 20 bases in between. This CDR3 is built from 15 residues. Germline V gives CDR1 MDHEN, CDR2 SYDVKM.

The chain employs TRBV5-1 and TRBJ2-3; 11 bases agree with TRBD2. The CDR3 sequence is 16 residues long. CDR1 is SGHRS, CDR2 YFSETQ, per germline. The trim removed 4 bases at V and 2 bases at J, leaving 6 bases unmatched. For the CDR3, the DNA is TGCGCCAGCAGCAAGGTAGCGGGGGGGCACACAGATACGCAGTATTTT. It yields the protein CASSKVAGGHTDTQYF.

This chain joins TRBV6-5 and TRBJ2-7; possibly TRBD1 for D (6 bases). Germline lookup yields CDR1 MNHEY and CDR2 SVGAGI. The CDR3 runs 14 residues. V lost 6 bases to trimming and J lost 2 bases, with 14 bases between them. The CDR3 sequence: CASSANRVPYEQYF. The CDR3 nucleotides read TGTGCCAGCAGCGCGAACAGGGTTCCCTACGAGCAGTACTTC.

This chain uses TRBV24-1 with TRBJ2-3, with TRBD1 matching 10 bases. Germline assignment: CDR1 KGHDR and CDR2 SFDVKD. J was trimmed by 1 base and V by 2 bases; bases with no gene match: 2. This CDR3 has 16 amino acids. CDR3 bases: TGTGCCACCAGTGATTATGGGACAGGGGGCACAGATACGCAGTATTTT. The encoded protein is CATSDYGTGGTDTQYF.

This clone was seen only a few times. V usage is TRBV15 and J usage is TRBJ1-1; 8 nucleotides agree with TRBD1. The CDR3 totals 15 residues. The germline V gene encodes CDR1 LNHNV and CDR2 YYDKDF (reference sequence). With V trimmed by 3 bases and J by 5 bases, 8 bases remained unmatched. For the CDR3, the DNA is TGTGCCACCAGCAGTAATAGACAGGGGAGGACTGAAGCTTTCTTT. Translating gives CATSSNRQGRTEAFF.

The chain's CDR3 is CSVGENRNEKLFF. The CDR3 region has the DNA TGCAGCGTTGGCGAGAACAGGAATGAAAAACTGTTTTTT. This chain links TRBV29-1 with TRBJ1-4; D is perhaps TRBD1 (5 bases). Germline CDR1 SQVTM, CDR2 ANQGSEA. The CDR3 is made up of 13 amino acids. V dropped 4 bases and J dropped 5 bases, with 11 bases sitting between them. The whole variable domain, filled in from reference TRBV29-1 and TRBJ1-4, reads SAVISQKPSRDICQRGTSLTIQCQVDSQVTMMFWYRQQPGQSLTLIATANQGSEATYESGFVIDKFPISRPNLTFSTLTVSNMSPEDSSIYLCSVGENRNEKLFFGSGTQLSVL.

This chain uses TRBV4-2 with TRBJ1-3; 10 bases are shared with TRBD1. The CDR3 totals 15 residues. Per germline, CDR1 LGHNA and CDR2 YNFKEQ. V was pared by 8 bases and J by 5 bases, with 9 bases of the junction left unmatched. The CDR3 DNA reads TGTGCCAGCGGTAGAGACAGGGGGCAAAGAAACACCATATATTTT. Protein: CASGRDRGQRNTIYF.

The chain uses TRBV6-5 and TRBJ2-3, with 7 bases fitting TRBD2. After removal of 8 bases from V and 0 bases from J, the junction contained 5 bases not matched to a gene. Germline V gene lookup returns CDR1 MNHEY and CDR2 SVGAGI. The CDR3 loop spans 14 amino acids. CDR3 DNA sequence: TGTGCCAGCCGCTATAGCGGGAGCACAGATACGCAGTATTTT. This encodes CASRYSGSTDTQYF.

The J gene is TRBJ2-6, the V gene TRBV7-3; 7 nucleotides match TRBD2. V lost 1 base to trimming and J lost 2 bases; unmatched junction nucleotides: 8. The CDR3 sequence is 18 residues long. Germline CDR1 SGHTA, CDR2 FQGTGA. CDR3 sequence: CASSLMPTGGPGANVLTF. CDR3 nucleotides: TGTGCCAGCAGCTTAATGCCCACGGGGGGTCCTGGGGCCAACGTCCTGACTTTC.

This rearrangement joins TRBV20-1 to TRBJ1-3; D ambiguous. The CDR3 is 14 amino acids. The germline V gene encodes CDR1 DFQATT and CDR2 SNEGSKA (reference sequence). Trimming pared 3 bases from V and 2 bases from J, leaving 11 bases between. The CDR3 nucleotides read TGCAGTGCTAGTAGAGGCGGTCCTGGAAACACCATATATTTT. Translation: CSASRGGPGNTIYF.

The gene calls are TRBV3-1 (or the pseudogene TRBV3-2) and TRBJ2-7; no definite D call. Germline V gene lookup returns CDR1 LGHDT and CDR2 YNNKEL (reference sequence). The CDR3 contains 11 residues. V lost 3 bases and J lost 5, with 5 bases in between. The CDR3 DNA follows: TGTGCCAGCAGCCATGGCCACGAGCAGTACTTC. This codes for CASSHGHEQYF.